This T cell receptor (beta chain) was documented in a study of metastatic and nonmetastatic thyroid tumors. Methods used by the authors: Building a distant-metastasis classifier for papillary thyroid cancer drew on CDR3 differences across clinicopathological groups. TCRdb re-called clones via MiXCR from the PCR reads. These V and J calls derive from TCRdb rather than the authors' analysis. The sample holds 20,000 to 25,000 clones; approximately 24% are singletons and the top ten take 5.5% to 8%. No treatment had been given to any patient before thyroid surgery. This clonotype was sampled from a female donor with papillary thyroid cancer or a benign thyroid nodule (not recorded which). Some clones in this sample may be carry-over from other donors' samples. Sequenced input: tumor tissue.

The chain's CDR3 is CASSEAAWVAYEQYF. CDR3 DNA: TGTGCCAGCAGTGAAGCGGCCTGGGTGGCCTACGAGCAGTACTTC. The genes are TRBV6-1 and TRBJ2-7; D is ambiguous. V dropped 0 bases and J dropped 2 bases, with 11 bases sitting between them. Germline assignment: CDR1 MNHNS and CDR2 SASEGT. This CDR3 spans 15 amino acids.